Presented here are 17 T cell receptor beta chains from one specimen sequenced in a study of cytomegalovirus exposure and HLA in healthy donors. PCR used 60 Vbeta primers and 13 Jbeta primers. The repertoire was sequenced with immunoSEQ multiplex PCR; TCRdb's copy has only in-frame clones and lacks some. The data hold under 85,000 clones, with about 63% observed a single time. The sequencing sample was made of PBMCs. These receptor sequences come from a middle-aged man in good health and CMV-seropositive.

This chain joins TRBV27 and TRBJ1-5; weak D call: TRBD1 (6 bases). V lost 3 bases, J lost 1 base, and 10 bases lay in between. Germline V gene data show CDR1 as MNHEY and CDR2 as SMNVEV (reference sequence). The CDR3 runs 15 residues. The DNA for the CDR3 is TGTGCCAGCAGTTTTACAGGGACCAGCAATCAGCCCCAGCATTTT. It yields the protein CASSFTGTSNQPQHF.

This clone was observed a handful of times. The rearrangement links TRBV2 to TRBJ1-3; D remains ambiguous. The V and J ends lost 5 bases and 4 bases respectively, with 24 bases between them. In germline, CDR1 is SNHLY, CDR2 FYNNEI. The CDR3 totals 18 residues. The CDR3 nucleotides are TGTGCCAGCAGTTTCCTCCCAAGGAGCGTCGATGGAGGAAACACCATATATTTT. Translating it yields CASSFLPRSVDGGNTIYF. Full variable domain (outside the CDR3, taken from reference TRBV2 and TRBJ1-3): EPEVTQTPSHQVTQMGQEVILRCVPISNHLYFYWYRQILGQKVEFLVSFYNNEISEKSEIFDDQFSVERPDGSNFTLKIRSTKLEDSAMYFCASSFLPRSVDGGNTIYFGEGSWLTVV.

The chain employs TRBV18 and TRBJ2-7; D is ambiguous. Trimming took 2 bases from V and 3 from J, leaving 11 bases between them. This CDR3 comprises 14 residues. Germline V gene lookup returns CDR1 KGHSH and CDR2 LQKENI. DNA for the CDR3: TGTGCCAGCTCACCAAACCGGTTAAACTACGAGCAGTACTTC. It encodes CASSPNRLNYEQYF.

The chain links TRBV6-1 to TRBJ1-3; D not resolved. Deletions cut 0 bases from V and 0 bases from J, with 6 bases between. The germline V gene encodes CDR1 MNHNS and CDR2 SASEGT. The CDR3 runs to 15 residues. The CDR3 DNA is TGTGCCAGCAGTGAAGCGCCTAGCTCTGGAAACACCATATATTTT. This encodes CASSEAPSSGNTIYF.

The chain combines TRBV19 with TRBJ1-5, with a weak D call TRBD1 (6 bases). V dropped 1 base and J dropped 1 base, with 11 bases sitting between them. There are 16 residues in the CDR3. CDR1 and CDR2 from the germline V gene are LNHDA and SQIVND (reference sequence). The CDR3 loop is CASSIAGVKSNQPQHF. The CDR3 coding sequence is TGTGCCAGTAGTATAGCAGGGGTTAAGAGCAATCAGCCCCAGCATTTT.

CDR3 nucleotides: TGTGCCAGCAGCCGTATCGGCGGGGGGTTGGACGAGCAGTACTTC. Its translation is CASSRIGGGLDEQYF. This chain uses TRBV27 with TRBJ2-7; 8 nucleotides agree with TRBD2. Trimming took 6 bases from V and 5 from J; bases not matched to a gene: 12. Germline CDR1 and CDR2: MNHEY and SMNVEV (reference sequence). CDR3 length: 15 amino acids.

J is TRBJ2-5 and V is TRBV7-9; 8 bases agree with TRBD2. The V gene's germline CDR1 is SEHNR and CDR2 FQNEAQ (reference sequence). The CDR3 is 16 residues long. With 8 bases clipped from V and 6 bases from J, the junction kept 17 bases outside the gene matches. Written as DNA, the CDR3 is TGTGCCAGCGGCATTTCAAACCGGGGGGGCCGGAAGACCCAGTACTTC. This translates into CASGISNRGGRKTQYF.

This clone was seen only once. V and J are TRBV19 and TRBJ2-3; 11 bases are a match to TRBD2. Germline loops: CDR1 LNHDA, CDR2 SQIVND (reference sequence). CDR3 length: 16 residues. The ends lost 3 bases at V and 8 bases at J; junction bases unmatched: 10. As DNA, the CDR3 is TGTGCCAGTAGTATGGGGGGACTAGCGGCCCTTAGTACGCAGTATTTT. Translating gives CASSMGGLAALSTQYF. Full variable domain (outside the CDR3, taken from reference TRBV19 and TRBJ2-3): DGGITQSPKYLFRKEGQNVTLSCEQNLNHDAMYWYRQDPGQGLRLIYYSQIVNDFQKGDIAEGYSVSREKKESFPLTVTSAQKNPTAFYLCASSMGGLAALSTQYFGPGTRLTVL.

CDR3 sequence (DNA): TGTGCCAGCTGGGAGTCCCAGTACTTC. Encoded protein: CASWESQYF. The chain recombines TRBV6-6 with TRBJ2-5; D possibly corresponds to TRBD2 (5 bases). Germline-derived CDR1 and CDR2 are MNHNY and SVGAGI (reference sequence). The CDR3 consists of 9 residues. The germline V and J ends were trimmed by 8 bases and 9 bases, with 7 bases remaining between them.

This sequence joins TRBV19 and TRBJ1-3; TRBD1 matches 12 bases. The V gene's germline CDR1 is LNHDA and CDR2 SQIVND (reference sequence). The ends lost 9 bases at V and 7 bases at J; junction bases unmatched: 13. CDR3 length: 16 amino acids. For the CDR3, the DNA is TGTGCCAGCGGGGACAGGGGGCTTTCTCAGCCGAACACCATATATTTT. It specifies CASGDRGLSQPNTIYF.

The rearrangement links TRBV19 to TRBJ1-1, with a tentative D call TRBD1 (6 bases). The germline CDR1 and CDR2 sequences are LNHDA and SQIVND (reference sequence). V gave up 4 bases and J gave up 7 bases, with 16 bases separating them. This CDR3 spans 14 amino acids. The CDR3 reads CASSRFSADSEAFF. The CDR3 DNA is TGTGCCAGTAGTAGATTCTCGGCGGACAGTGAAGCTTTCTTT.

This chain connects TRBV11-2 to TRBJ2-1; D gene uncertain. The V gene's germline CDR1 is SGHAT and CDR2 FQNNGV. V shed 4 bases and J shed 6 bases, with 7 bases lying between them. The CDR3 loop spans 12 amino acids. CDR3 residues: CASSYSRNEQFF. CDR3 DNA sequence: TGTGCCAGCAGCTACTCCCGCAATGAGCAGTTCTTC.

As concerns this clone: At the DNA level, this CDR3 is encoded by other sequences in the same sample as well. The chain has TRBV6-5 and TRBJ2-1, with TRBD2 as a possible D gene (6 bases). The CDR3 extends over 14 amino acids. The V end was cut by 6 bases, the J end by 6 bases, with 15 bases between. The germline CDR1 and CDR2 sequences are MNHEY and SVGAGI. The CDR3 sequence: CASRPGLAFNEQFF. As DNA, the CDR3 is TGTGCCAGCAGGCCGGGACTGGCCTTCAATGAGCAGTTCTTC.

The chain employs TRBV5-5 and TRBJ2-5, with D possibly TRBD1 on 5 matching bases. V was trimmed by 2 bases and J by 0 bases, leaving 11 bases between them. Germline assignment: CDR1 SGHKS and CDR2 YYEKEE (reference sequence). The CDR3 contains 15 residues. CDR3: CASSFQGEYQETQYF. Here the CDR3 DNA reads TGTGCCAGCAGCTTTCAGGGCGAGTACCAAGAGACCCAGTACTTC. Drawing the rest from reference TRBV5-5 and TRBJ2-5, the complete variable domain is DAGVTQSPTHLIKTRGQQVTLRCSPISGHKSVSWYQQVLGQGPQFIFQYYEKEERGRGNFPDRFSARQFPNYSSELNVNALLLGDSALYLCASSFQGEYQETQYFGPGTRLLVL.

CDR3 in amino acids: CASSLAFGPPEAFF. CDR3 DNA: TGTGCCAGCAGCTTGGCCTTTGGTCCACCCGAAGCTTTCTTT. V gene TRBV7-2 combines with J gene TRBJ1-1; D gene unclear. Germline V gives CDR1 SGHTA, CDR2 FQGNSA. V was pared by 3 bases and J by 8 bases, with 16 bases between. The CDR3 contains 14 residues.

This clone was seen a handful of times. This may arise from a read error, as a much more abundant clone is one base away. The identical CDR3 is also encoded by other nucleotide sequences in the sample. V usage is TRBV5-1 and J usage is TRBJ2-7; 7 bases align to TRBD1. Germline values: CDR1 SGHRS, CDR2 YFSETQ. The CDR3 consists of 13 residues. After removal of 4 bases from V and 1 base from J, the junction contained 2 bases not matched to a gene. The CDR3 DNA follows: TGCGCCAGCAGCCCGACAGGGTCCTACGAGCAGTACTTC. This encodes CASSPTGSYEQYF. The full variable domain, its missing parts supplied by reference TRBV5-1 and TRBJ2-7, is KAGVTQTPRYLIKTRGQQVTLSCSPISGHRSVSWYQQTPGQGLQFLFEYFSETQRNKGNFPGRFSGRQFSNSRSEMNVSTLELGDSALYLCASSPTGSYEQYFGPGTRLTVT.

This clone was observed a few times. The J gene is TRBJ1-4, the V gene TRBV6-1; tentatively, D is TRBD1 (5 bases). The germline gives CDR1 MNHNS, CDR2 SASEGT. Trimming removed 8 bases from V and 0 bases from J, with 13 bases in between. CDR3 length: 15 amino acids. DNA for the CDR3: TGTGCCAGCTTTCCAGGGCGTGCAACTAATGAAAAACTGTTTTTT. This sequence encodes CASFPGRATNEKLFF.